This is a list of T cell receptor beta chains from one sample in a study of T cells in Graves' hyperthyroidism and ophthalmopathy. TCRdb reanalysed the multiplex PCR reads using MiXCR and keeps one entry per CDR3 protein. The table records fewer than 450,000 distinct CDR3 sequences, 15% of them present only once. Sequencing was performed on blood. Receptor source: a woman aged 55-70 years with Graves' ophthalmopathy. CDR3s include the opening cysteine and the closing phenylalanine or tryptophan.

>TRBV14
CASSVGTGVNNEQFF
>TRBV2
CASSGQGAGQPQHF
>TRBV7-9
CASSYTGGLNEQYF
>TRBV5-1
CASSRDYISGNTIYF
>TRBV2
CASSQHSYIEQYF
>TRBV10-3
CAISESTGWNSPLHF
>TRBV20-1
CSAARFAGVADTQYF
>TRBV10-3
CAISESKGTDTQYF
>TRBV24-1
CATSELDRNSYNEQFF
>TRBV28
CASSPPSGIWELFF
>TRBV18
CASSPPGGRYEQYF
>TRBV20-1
CSARGIHDSYEQYF
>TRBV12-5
CASGLELSGANVLTF
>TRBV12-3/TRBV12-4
CASSFTRGGRETQYF
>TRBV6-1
CASRPGTASNQPQHF
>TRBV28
CASSLSGQGDEQYF
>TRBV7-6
CASSPEGGPIPNSPLHF
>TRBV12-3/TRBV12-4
CASSSRVGRDPYEQYF
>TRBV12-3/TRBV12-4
CASSRDHGTDTQYF
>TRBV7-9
CASSLGPQGRYNEQFF
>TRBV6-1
CASNYRVGDTEAFF
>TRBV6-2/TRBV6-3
CASSLDREVYEQYF
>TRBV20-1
CSALRAEGRETQYF
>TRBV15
CATSRVASPVGANVLTF